This T cell receptor beta chain is drawn from a study of blood T cell repertoires in COVID-19. The wider study: The samples span acute and convalescent COVID-19 from the United States, Italy and Spain. PBMCs, B-cell-depleted T cells, or T cells provided the cDNA or gDNA that made up the material.

The V gene's germline CDR1 is SGHRS and CDR2 YFSETQ. With V trimmed by 0 bases and J by 8 bases, 9 bases remained unmatched. The CDR3 has 15 amino acids. This clone occurred once. How the authors handled the data: The authors estimated nucleated cell counts from reference gene primer amplification. The repertoire was sequenced with immunoSEQ multiplex PCR; TCRdb's copy has only in-frame clones and lacks some. For V, J and clone size, that table is used; D and trimming come from the DNA. The sample has roughly 380,000 clones; about 88% are singletons. Sequenced: peripheral blood. This rearrangement joins TRBV5-1 to TRBJ1-2; TRBD1 matches at 8 bases. The TCR sequence derives from a middle-aged woman with COVID-19, enrolled during active disease. The CDR3 DNA follows: TGCGCCAGCAGCTTGGTGGGACAGGCGGTCGGAGGCTACACCTTC. It is translated as CASSLVGQAVGGYTF.